These T cell receptor beta chains were read from a single sample in a study of glioma-infiltrating T cells after dendritic cell vaccination. Clones were sequenced by immunoSEQ multiplex PCR, and TCRdb holds only the in-frame ones, with some missing. Here the sample spans around 58,000 clones, roughly four fifths being singletons. The sequencing here drew on blood, taken before dendritic cell vaccination. The receptors were sampled from a human donor with glioblastoma. Each CDR3 is given with its conserved first and last residue. Fields, in order: V gene, J gene, clone size, D gene, CDR3 protein, CDR3 DNA. D genes are given only for firm matches. Clone sizes are given selectively: once, few, many, or a class where the clone is expanded.

v_call: TRBV4-1; j_call: TRBJ2-5; clone_size: .; d_call: .; cdr3_aa: CASSQVPGFQETQYF; cdr3_nt: TGCGCCAGCAGCCAAGTGCCGGGATTTCAAGAGACCCAGTACTTC
v_call: TRBV5-6; j_call: TRBJ1-1; clone_size: few; d_call: .; cdr3_aa: CASSLVSGRQAFF; cdr3_nt: TGTGCCAGCAGCTTGGTGTCAGGGCGGCAAGCTTTCTTT
v_call: TRBV5-8; j_call: TRBJ2-1; clone_size: once; d_call: TRBD1; cdr3_aa: CASIDRVGNEQFF; cdr3_nt: TGTGCCAGCATCGACAGGGTCGGAAATGAGCAGTTCTTC
v_call: TRBV18; j_call: TRBJ1-1; clone_size: .; d_call: .; cdr3_aa: CASSPGGWTEAFF; cdr3_nt: TGTGCCAGCTCACCAGGGGGGTGGACTGAAGCTTTCTTT
v_call: TRBV7-8; j_call: TRBJ2-7; clone_size: .; d_call: TRBD1; cdr3_aa: CASSLGQGAYEQYF; cdr3_nt: TGTGCCAGCAGCTTAGGGCAGGGGGCCTACGAGCAGTACTTC
v_call: TRBV19; j_call: TRBJ1-1; clone_size: few; d_call: .; cdr3_aa: CASSPTPDRRTVNF; cdr3_nt: TGTGCCAGTAGTCCGACACCGGACAGAAGAACGGTGAACTTT
v_call: TRBV4-1; j_call: TRBJ2-7; clone_size: .; d_call: TRBD1; cdr3_aa: CASSQRGGTVAYEQYF; cdr3_nt: TGCGCCAGCAGCCAAAGGGGTGGGACAGTCGCCTACGAGCAGTACTTC
v_call: TRBV14; j_call: TRBJ2-2; clone_size: .; d_call: .; cdr3_aa: CASSQAGTRNTGELFF; cdr3_nt: TGTGCCAGCAGCCAAGCCGGGACACGTAACACCGGGGAGCTGTTTTTT
v_call: TRBV7-2; j_call: TRBJ1-2; clone_size: .; d_call: .; cdr3_aa: CASSLVDSRGYTF; cdr3_nt: TGTGCCAGCAGCTTAGTGGACAGCAGGGGCTACACCTTC
v_call: TRBV13; j_call: TRBJ1-2; clone_size: .; d_call: TRBD1; cdr3_aa: CASSRDGRGNYGYTF; cdr3_nt: TGTGCCAGCAGCCGAGACGGCAGGGGGAACTATGGCTACACCTTC
v_call: TRBV10-2; j_call: TRBJ2-5; clone_size: .; d_call: TRBD2; cdr3_aa: CASSGLAGETQYF; cdr3_nt: TGCGCCAGCAGTGGACTAGCGGGGGAGACCCAGTACTTC
v_call: TRBV15; j_call: TRBJ2-7; clone_size: .; d_call: TRBD2; cdr3_aa: CATSRGGGSSYEQYF; cdr3_nt: TGTGCCACCAGCAGAGGGGGGGGGAGCTCCTACGAGCAGTACTTC
v_call: TRBV2; j_call: TRBJ1-1; clone_size: .; d_call: .; cdr3_aa: CASQGWEAFF; cdr3_nt: TGTGCCAGTCAGGGCTGGGAAGCTTTCTTT
v_call: TRBV19; j_call: TRBJ2-1; clone_size: .; d_call: TRBD2; cdr3_aa: CASRERGGLPPYNEQFF; cdr3_nt: TGTGCCAGTAGAGAGCGGGGGGGCCTACCCCCCTACAATGAGCAGTTCTTC